Below are 3 T cell receptor beta chains sequenced from a single sample in a study of T-cell memory formation after mild COVID-19. TCRdb re-called the 5' RACE reads through MiXCR, storing one row per CDR3 protein. Seen here are about 300,000 distinct CDR3 sequences, less than 20% observed once, and the top ten hold about 21%. The source material was PBMCs or a T cell subset sorted from them (not recorded which). The source is a man aged 18 to 30 who had mild COVID-19 (a few samples of this study predate the infection). Cell type and time point are not known.

CDR3: CASGLTGPTYEQYF. The CDR3 DNA sequence: TGTGCCAGCGGACTCACAGGGCCTACCTACGAGCAGTACTTC. The chain joins TRBV28 to TRBJ2-7; D perhaps matches TRBD1 (6 bases). Germline CDR1 MDHEN, CDR2 SYDVKM. The CDR3 sequence is 14 residues long. V was shortened by 8 bases and J by 2 bases, with 16 bases between the two germline ends.

This clonotype was seen a few times. The chain has TRBV28 and TRBJ1-3; tentative D call: TRBD1 (5 bases). Per germline, CDR1 MDHEN and CDR2 SYDVKM. This CDR3 is built from 12 residues. Trimming took 4 bases from V and 8 from J, leaving 9 bases between them. The CDR3 protein is CASSSGEDTIYF. The CDR3 coding sequence is TGTGCCAGCAGTTCGGGGGAGGACACCATATATTTT.

This clonotype was counted many times. The rearrangement links TRBV19 to TRBJ2-2; 14 bases map to TRBD2. This CDR3 contains 18 residues. V lost 4 bases to trimming and J lost 7 bases; unmatched junction nucleotides: 11. Germline V lookup: CDR1 LNHDA, CDR2 SQIVND (reference sequence). The CDR3 DNA follows: TGTGCCAGTAGTAGGGGACTAGCGGGGGTGAGCGCTGTCGGGGAGCTGTTTTTT. It is translated as CASSRGLAGVSAVGELFF. The full variable domain, completed using reference TRBV19 and TRBJ2-2, is DGGITQSPKYLFRKEGQNVTLSCEQNLNHDAMYWYRQDPGQGLRLIYYSQIVNDFQKGDIAEGYSVSREKKESFPLTVTSAQKNPTAFYLCASSRGLAGVSAVGELFFGEGSRLTVL.